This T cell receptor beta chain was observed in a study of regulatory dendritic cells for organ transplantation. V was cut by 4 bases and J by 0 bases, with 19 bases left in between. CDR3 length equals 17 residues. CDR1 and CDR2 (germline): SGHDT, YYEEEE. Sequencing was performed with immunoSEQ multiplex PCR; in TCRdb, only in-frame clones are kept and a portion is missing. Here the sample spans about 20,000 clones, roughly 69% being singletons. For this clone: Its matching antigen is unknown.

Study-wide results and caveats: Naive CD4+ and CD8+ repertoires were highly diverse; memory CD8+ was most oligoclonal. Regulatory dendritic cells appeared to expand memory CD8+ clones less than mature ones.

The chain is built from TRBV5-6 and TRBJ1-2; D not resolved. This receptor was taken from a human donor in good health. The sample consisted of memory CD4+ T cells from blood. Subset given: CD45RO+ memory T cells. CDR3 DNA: TGTGCCAGCAGCCCGAGCGGAAGGCGAGGAGCTAACTATGGCTACACCTTC. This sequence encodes CASSPSGRRGANYGYTF.